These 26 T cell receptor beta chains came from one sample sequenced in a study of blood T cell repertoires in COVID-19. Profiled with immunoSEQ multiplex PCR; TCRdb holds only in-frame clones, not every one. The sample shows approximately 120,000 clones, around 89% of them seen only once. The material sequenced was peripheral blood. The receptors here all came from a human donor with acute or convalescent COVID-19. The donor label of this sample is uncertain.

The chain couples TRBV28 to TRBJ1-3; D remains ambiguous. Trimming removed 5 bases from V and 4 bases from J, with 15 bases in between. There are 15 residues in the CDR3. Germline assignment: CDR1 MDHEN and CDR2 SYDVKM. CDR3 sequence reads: CASSPTSVSGNTIYF. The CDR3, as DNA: TGTGCCAGCAGTCCCACCTCGGTGTCCGGAAACACCATATATTTT.

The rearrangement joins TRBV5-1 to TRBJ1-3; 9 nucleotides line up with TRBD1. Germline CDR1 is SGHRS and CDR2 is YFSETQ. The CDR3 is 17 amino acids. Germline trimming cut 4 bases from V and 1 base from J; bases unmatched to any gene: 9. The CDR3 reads CASSEKAGTGSGNTIYF. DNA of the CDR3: TGCGCCAGCAGCGAAAAGGCCGGGACAGGGTCTGGAAACACCATATATTTT. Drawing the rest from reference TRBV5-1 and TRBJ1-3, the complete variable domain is KAGVTQTPRYLIKTRGQQVTLSCSPISGHRSVSWYQQTPGQGLQFLFEYFSETQRNKGNFPGRFSGRQFSNSRSEMNVSTLELGDSALYLCASSEKAGTGSGNTIYFGEGSWLTVV.

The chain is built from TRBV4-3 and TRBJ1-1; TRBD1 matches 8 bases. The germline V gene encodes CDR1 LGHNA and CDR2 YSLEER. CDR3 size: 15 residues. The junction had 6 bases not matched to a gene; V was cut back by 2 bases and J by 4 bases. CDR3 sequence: CASSQTPTGGTEAFF. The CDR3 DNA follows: TGCGCCAGCAGCCAAACACCAACAGGGGGCACTGAAGCTTTCTTT.

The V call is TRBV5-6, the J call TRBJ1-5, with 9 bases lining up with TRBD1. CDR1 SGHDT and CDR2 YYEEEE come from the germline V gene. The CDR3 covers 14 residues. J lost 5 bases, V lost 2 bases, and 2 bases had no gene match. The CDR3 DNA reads TGTGCCAGCAGCTTCGGGGACAGGGATCAGCCCCAGCATTTT. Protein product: CASSFGDRDQPQHF. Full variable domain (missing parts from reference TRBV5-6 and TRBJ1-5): DAGVTQSPTHLIKTRGQQVTLRCSPKSGHDTVSWYQQALGQGPQFIFQYYEEEERQRGNFPDRFSGHQFPNYSSELNVNALLLGDSALYLCASSFGDRDQPQHFGDGTRLSIL.

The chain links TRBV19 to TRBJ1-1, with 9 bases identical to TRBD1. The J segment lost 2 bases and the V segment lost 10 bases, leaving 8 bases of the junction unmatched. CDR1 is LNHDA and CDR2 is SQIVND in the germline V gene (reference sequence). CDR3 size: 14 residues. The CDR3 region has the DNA TGTGCCACCCGCCCGGGACAGGGAAACACTGAAGCTTTCTTT. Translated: CATRPGQGNTEAFF. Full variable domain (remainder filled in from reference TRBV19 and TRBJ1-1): DGGITQSPKYLFRKEGQNVTLSCEQNLNHDAMYWYRQDPGQGLRLIYYSQIVNDFQKGDIAEGYSVSREKKESFPLTVTSAQKNPTAFYLCATRPGQGNTEAFFGQGTRLTVV.

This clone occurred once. The CDR3 loop is CASSSRGTGRKNTGELFF. DNA for the CDR3: TGTGCCAGCAGCTCCAGGGGGACAGGGCGCAAAAACACCGGGGAGCTGTTTTTT. The V and J genes are TRBV11-2 and TRBJ2-2; 9 bases align to TRBD1. Germline V lookup: CDR1 SGHAT, CDR2 FQNNGV. The V segment lost 4 bases and the J segment 2 bases; nucleotides outside the gene matches: 11. CDR3 size: 18 residues.

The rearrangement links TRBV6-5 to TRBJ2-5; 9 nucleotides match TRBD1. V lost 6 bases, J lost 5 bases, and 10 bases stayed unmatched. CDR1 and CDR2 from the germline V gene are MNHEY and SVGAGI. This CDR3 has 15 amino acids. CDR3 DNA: TGTGCCAGCAGGGAGACAGGGGGTTTTTTTGAGACCCAGTACTTC. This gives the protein CASRETGGFFETQYF.

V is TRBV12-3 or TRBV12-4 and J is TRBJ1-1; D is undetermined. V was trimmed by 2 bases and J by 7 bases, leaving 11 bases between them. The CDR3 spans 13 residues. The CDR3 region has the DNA TGTGCCAGCAGTTTAACCAGGTTGGATGAAGCTTTCTTT. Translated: CASSLTRLDEAFF.

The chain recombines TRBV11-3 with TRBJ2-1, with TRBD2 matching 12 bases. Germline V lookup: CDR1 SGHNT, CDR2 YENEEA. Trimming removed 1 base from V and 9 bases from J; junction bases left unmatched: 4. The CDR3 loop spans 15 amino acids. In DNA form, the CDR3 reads TGTGCCAGCAGCTTAGGACTAGCGGGGGTCGGTGAGCAGTTCTTC. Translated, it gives CASSLGLAGVGEQFF.

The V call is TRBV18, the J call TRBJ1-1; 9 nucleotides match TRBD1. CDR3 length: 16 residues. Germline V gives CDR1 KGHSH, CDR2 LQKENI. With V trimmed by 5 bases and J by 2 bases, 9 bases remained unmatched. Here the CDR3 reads CASSSSWDRANTEAFF. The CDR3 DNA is TGTGCCAGCTCATCGTCATGGGACAGGGCAAACACTGAAGCTTTCTTT. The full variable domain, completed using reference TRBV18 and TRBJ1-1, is NAGVMQNPRHLVRRRGQEARLRCSPMKGHSHVYWYRQLPEEGLKFMVYLQKENIIDESGMPKERFSAEFPKEGPSILRIQQVVRGDSAAYFCASSSSWDRANTEAFFGQGTRLTVV.

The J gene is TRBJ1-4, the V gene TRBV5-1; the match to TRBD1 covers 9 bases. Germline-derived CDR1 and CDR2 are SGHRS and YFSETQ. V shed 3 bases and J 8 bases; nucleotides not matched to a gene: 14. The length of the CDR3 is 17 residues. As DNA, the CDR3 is TGCGCCAGCAGCTACGATCTCCCGGGACAGGGTGGGGAAAAACTGTTTTTT. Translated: CASSYDLPGQGGEKLFF.

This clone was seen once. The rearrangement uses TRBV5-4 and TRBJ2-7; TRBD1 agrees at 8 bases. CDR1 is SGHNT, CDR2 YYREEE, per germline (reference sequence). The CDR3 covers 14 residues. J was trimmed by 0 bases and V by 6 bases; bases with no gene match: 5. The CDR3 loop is CASKPGGSSYEQYF. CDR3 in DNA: TGTGCCAGCAAGCCAGGGGGCAGCTCCTACGAGCAGTACTTC. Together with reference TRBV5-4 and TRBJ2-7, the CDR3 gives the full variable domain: ETGVTQSPTHLIKTRGQQVTLRCSSQSGHNTVSWYQQALGQGPQFIFQYYREEENGRGNFPPRFSGLQFPNYSSELNVNALELDDSALYLCASKPGGSSYEQYFGPGTRLTVT.

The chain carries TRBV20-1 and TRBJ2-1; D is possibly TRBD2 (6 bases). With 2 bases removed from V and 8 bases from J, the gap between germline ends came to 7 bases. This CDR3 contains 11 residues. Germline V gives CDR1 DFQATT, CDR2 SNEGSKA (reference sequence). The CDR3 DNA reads TGCAGTGCTAGAAGGAGGGATGAGCAGTTCTTC. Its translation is CSARRRDEQFF.

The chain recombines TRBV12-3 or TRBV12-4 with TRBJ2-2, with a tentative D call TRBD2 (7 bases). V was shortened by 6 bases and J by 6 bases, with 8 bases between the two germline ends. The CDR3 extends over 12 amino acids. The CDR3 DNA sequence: TGTGCCAGCAGAGGGGGGGCCGGGGAGCTGTTTTTT. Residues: CASRGGAGELFF.

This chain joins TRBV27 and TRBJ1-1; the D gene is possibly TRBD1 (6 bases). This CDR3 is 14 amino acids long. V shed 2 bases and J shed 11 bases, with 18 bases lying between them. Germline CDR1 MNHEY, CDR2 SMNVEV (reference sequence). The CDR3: CASSLTWEGGTAFF. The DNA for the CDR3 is TGTGCCAGCAGTTTAACGTGGGAGGGGGGGACGGCTTTCTTT.

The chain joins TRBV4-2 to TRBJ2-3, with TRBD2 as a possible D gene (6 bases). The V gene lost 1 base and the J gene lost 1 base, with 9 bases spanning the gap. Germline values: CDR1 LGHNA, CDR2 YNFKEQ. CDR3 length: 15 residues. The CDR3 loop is CASSQGVAGTDTQYF. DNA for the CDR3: TGTGCCAGCAGCCAAGGGGTAGCGGGCACAGATACGCAGTATTTT.

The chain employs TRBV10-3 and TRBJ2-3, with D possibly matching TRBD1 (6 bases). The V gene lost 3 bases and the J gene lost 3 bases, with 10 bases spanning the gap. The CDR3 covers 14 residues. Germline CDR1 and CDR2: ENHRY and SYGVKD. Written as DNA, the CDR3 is TGTGCCATCAGTGACCCCAGGGGTACAGATACGCAGTATTTT. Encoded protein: CAISDPRGTDTQYF.

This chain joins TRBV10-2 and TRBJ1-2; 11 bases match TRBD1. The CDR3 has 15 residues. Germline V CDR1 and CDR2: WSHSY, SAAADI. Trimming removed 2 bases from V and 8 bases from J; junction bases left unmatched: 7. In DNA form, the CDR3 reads TGCGCCAGCAGTGAGGGGGGACAGGGGGACTCCGGCTACACCTTC. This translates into CASSEGGQGDSGYTF.

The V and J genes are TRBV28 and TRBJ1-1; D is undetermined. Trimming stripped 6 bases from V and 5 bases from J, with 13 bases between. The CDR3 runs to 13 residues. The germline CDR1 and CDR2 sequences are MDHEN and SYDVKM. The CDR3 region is CASSLGLGTEAFF. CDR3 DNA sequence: TGTGCCAGCAGCCTAGGACTTGGAACTGAAGCTTTCTTT. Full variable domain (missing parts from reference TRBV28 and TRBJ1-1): DVKVTQSSRYLVKRTGEKVFLECVQDMDHENMFWYRQDPGLGLRLIYFSYDVKMKEKGDIPEGYSVSREKKERFSLILESASTNQTSMYLCASSLGLGTEAFFGQGTRLTVV.

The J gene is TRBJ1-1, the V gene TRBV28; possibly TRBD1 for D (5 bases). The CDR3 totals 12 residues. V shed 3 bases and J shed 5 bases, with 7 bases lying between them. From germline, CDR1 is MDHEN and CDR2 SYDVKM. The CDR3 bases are TGTGCCAGCAGTTTGGAGGGGACTGAAGCTTTCTTT. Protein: CASSLEGTEAFF. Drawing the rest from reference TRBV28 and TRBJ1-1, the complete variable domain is DVKVTQSSRYLVKRTGEKVFLECVQDMDHENMFWYRQDPGLGLRLIYFSYDVKMKEKGDIPEGYSVSREKKERFSLILESASTNQTSMYLCASSLEGTEAFFGQGTRLTVV.

The CDR3 here is CASSRTGAQETQYF. The DNA for the CDR3 is TGTGCCAGCAGCAGGACAGGGGCACAAGAGACCCAGTACTTC. The chain combines TRBV7-8 with TRBJ2-5, with 9 bases aligning to TRBD1. Germline V gives CDR1 SGHVS, CDR2 FQNEAQ. The J segment lost 2 bases and the V segment lost 5 bases, leaving 3 bases of the junction unmatched. There are 14 residues in the CDR3.

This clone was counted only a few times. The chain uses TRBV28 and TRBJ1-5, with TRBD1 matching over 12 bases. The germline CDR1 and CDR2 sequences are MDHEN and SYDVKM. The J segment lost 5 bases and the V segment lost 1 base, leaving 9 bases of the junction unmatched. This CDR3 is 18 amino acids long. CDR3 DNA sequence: TGTGCCAGCAGTTTATCCGGGACAGGGGGCTTATCCTATCAGCCCCAGCATTTT. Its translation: CASSLSGTGGLSYQPQHF.

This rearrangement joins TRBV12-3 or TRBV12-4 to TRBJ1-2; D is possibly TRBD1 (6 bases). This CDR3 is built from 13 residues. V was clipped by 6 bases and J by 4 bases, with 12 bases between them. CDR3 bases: TGTGCCAGCAGACTGCAGGGGAGCTATGGCTACACCTTC. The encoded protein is CASRLQGSYGYTF.

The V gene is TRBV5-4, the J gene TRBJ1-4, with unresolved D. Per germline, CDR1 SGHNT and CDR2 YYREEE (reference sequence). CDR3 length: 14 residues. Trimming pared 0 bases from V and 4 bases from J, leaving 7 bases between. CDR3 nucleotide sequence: TGTGCCAGCAGCTTGGCCGGGATTAATGAAAAACTGTTTTTT. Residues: CASSLAGINEKLFF.

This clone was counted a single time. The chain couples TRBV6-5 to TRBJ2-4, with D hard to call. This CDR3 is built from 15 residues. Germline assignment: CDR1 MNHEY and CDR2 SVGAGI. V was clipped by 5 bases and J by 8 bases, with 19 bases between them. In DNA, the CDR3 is TGTGCCAGCAGTAGTGTACCCCCCCGATTAGACATTCAGTACTTC. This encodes CASSSVPPRLDIQYF.

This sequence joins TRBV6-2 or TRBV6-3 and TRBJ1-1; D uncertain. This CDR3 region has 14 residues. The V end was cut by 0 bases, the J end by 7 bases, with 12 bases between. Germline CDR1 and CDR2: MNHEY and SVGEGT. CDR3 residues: CASSYSWTIYEAFF. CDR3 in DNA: TGTGCCAGCAGTTACTCTTGGACTATCTATGAAGCTTTCTTT.